The sample holds many counts of the clone carrying this T cell receptor beta chain. No antigen is known for it. TCRdb re-derived calls from the reads in MiXCR, one entry per CDR3 protein. The table has approximately 730,000 distinct CDR3 sequences, about 29% seen once. This CDR3 has 17 residues. Trimming left V 2 bases short and J 2 bases short, with 15 bases between. Germline assignment: CDR1 SGHVS and CDR2 FQNEAQ. The source of the sample is a study of T cell repertoires in cytomegalovirus infection. Study in general: CMV epitopes used comprised recently identified HLA-C-restricted ones and well-studied HLA-B-restricted ones. In public TCR beta signatures, there were indications of both CMV infection and matching HLA type.

Study-level findings and limits: Clonotypes of TCR beta that were HLA-C-restricted and CMV-specific dominated the ex vivo response.

The sequence was collected from a human donor in good health (CMV status not recorded). Some clones in this sample may be carry-over from other donors' samples. This chain links TRBV7-8 with TRBJ2-2; no reliable D call. The sample was cultured CD8+ T cells from PBMCs, taken from culture after CMV antigen stimulation. CDR3 amino acids: CASSLLVGPPNTGELFF. For the CDR3, the DNA is TGTGCCAGCAGCTTACTGGTCGGACCTCCTAACACCGGGGAGCTGTTTTTT.